These 30 T cell receptor beta chains were sequenced from one sample in a study of tumor-infiltrating lymphocytes in primary liver carcinoma. A constant-region primer served to make TCR beta cDNA from about 530 ng total RNA. A slightly modified ARM-PCR protocol with three nested multiplex PCR rounds produced these TCR beta libraries. Primers for the first two PCR rounds were TRBV1-TRBV30 forward primers and a C-beta reverse primer (around 11 cycles per round). MiXCR, applied by TCRdb to the multiplex PCR reads, yields one record per CDR3 protein. The sample has some 50,000 distinct CDR3 sequences; less than 75% are singletons. Total RNA and DNA came together from approximately 20-30 mg of bulk tissue without cell sorting. Sequences were obtained from liver tumor tissue from sampling region 5. Sample subset: tumor region T5, tumor centre. The source of these receptors is a man in his forties with primary liver carcinoma and hepatitis B virus infection.

The CDR3 protein is CASNFCTGAQETQYF. The CDR3, as DNA: TGTGCCAGCAACTTCTGCACAGGGGCCCAAGAGACCCAGTACTTC. This sequence joins TRBV5-4 and TRBJ2-5, with 7 bases fitting TRBD1. The CDR3 length is 15 residues. Trimming at V came to 6 bases and at J to 1 base, leaving 9 bases not matched to a gene. Looked up from germline, CDR1 is SGHNT and CDR2 is YYREEE (reference sequence).

This clonotype was recorded once. The junction departs from the called germline gene at one end, perhaps through a read error. The chain couples TRBV5-5 to TRBJ2-2; no reliable D call. The CDR3 contains 13 residues. From germline, CDR1 is SGHKS and CDR2 YYEKEE (reference sequence). CDR3 amino acids: CPSTLSETGELFF. CDR3 coding DNA: TGTCCCAGCACCTTGTCAGAGACCGGGGAGCTGTTTTTT.

As for this clonotype: A read error may account for a junction end that differs from germline. V usage is TRBV4-1 and J usage is TRBJ1-5; a possible D gene is TRBD1 (5 bases). Germline V gene lookup returns CDR1 MGHRA and CDR2 YSYEKL. The length of the CDR3 is 16 residues. The CDR3 reads CATSQEGEGGDQPQHF. The CDR3 coding sequence is TGCGCCACCAGCCAAGAAGGGGAGGGTGGGGATCAGCCCCAGCATTTT.

This CDR3 reads CASSNGQGYYEQYF. The CDR3 bases are TGTGCCAGCAGCAATGGACAGGGATACTACGAGCAGTACTTC. The V and J genes are TRBV11-2 and TRBJ2-7, with TRBD1 identical over 8 bases. Trimming cost V 5 bases and J 3 bases; bases outside gene matches: 6. Germline CDR1 is SGHAT and CDR2 is FQNNGV. This CDR3 has 14 amino acids.

For this clonotype: The final CDR3 position lacks the conserved phenylalanine or tryptophan, pointing to a likely read error. The V gene is TRBV29-1, the J gene TRBJ1-1; the D gene is possibly TRBD1 (5 bases). V lost 8 bases, J lost 3 bases, and 13 bases lay in between. CDR1 SQVTM and CDR2 ANQGSEA come from the germline V gene. This CDR3 is built from 12 residues. The CDR3 is CSIGGGDTEAFS. CDR3 sequence (DNA): TGCAGCATTGGTGGGGGGGACACTGAAGCTTTCTCT.

This clonotype has at least ten counts. This chain joins TRBV10-3 and TRBJ1-2; 8 bases line up with TRBD1. Germline CDR1 is ENHRY and CDR2 is SYGVKD. The CDR3 totals 13 residues. Unmatched junction bases numbered 2, after V lost 5 bases and J lost 3 bases. As DNA, the CDR3 is TGTGCCATCAGTTCGACAGGGGACTATGGCTACACCTTC. Its protein product is CAISSTGDYGYTF.

The chain joins TRBV11-1 to TRBJ2-1; 13 nucleotides line up with TRBD2. The junction had 13 bases not matched to a gene; V was cut back by 5 bases and J by 9 bases. Germline CDR1 SGHAT, CDR2 FQDESV (reference sequence). The CDR3 loop spans 17 amino acids. The CDR3 loop reads CASSLGLAGQVDCEQFF. The DNA for the CDR3 is TGTGCCAGCAGCCTGGGACTAGCGGGACAAGTTGACTGTGAGCAGTTCTTC.

Details on this clonotype: Being one base from a much bigger clone, this may be a read error. The genes are TRBV10-2 and TRBJ2-7; D remains unclear. Germline V gives CDR1 WSHSY, CDR2 SAAADI. The CDR3 spans 11 residues. CDR3 residues: CASRHSYEQCF. CDR3 DNA sequence: TGCGCCAGCAGGCATTCCTACGAGCAGTGCTTC.

This clonotype was found once. The chain has TRBV12-3 or TRBV12-4 and TRBJ2-5; D not resolved. This CDR3 has 14 residues. Deletions cut 3 bases from V and 8 bases from J, with 16 bases between. The CDR3 spells CASSFPATQGTQYF. CDR3 nucleotide sequence: TGTGCCAGCAGTTTCCCGGCTACTCAAGGAACCCAGTACTTC.

About this clonotype: Germline and junction disagree at one end, which may indicate a read error. This rearrangement joins TRBV12-3 or TRBV12-4 to TRBJ1-1; D ambiguous. The CDR3 totals 14 residues. The CDR3 DNA reads TGTGCCAGCAGCCTAGCCCGTCTTAGCACTGAAACTTTCTTT. This translates into CASSLARLSTETFF.

With respect to this clonotype: Since no conserved phenylalanine or tryptophan closes the CDR3, a read error is the likely cause. The rearrangement links TRBV5-1 to TRBJ2-2; D is possibly TRBD2 (5 bases). CDR3 size: 13 residues. Looked up from germline, CDR1 is SGHRS and CDR2 is YFSETQ. The CDR3 nucleotides read TGCGCCAGCAGCTTGACGGAAGCCGGGGAACTGTTTATT. As protein: CASSLTEAGELFI.

On this clonotype: Its ends do not fully match the called genes, so a read error is possible. The CDR3 DNA sequence: TGTGCCTGCAGCCTCCGACAGGATAAAGATGCGCAGTATTTT. Amino acid sequence: CACSLRQDKDAQYF. This chain uses TRBV12-3 or TRBV12-4 with TRBJ2-3; D is possibly TRBD1 (6 bases). This CDR3 spans 14 amino acids.

In this sample, this clonotype turned up a few times. A much more abundant neighbour one base away suggests this may be a read error. The V call is TRBV29-1, the J call TRBJ1-2; perhaps TRBD1 as D (5 bases). The germline CDR1 and CDR2 sequences are SQVTM and ANQGSEA. This CDR3 comprises 14 residues. The DNA for the CDR3 is TGCAGCATTGATGCGAAGGGGACGGGCTATGGCTACACCTTC. Translated: CSIDAKGTGYGYTF.

The rearrangement joins TRBV28 to TRBJ2-7; D assignment may be TRBD1 or TRBD2 (6 bases each). Trimming pared 8 bases from V and 9 bases from J, leaving 26 bases between. CDR3 size: 15 residues. CDR1 MDHEN and CDR2 SYDVKM come from the germline V gene. DNA of the CDR3: TGTGCCAGCTGTCCCGGAGGGGGGAGGACTAAAGGGCAGTACTTC. It encodes CASCPGGGRTKGQYF.

Remarks on this clonotype: The germline gene is not matched at one end of the junction; a read error may be the cause. The chain combines TRBV5-1 with TRBJ2-1, with 8 bases aligning to TRBD2. From germline, CDR1 is SGHRS and CDR2 YFSETQ. CDR3 length: 15 residues. The CDR3 spells CARSLSGSIYNEQFF. The CDR3 DNA reads as TGCGCCCGCAGCTTGAGCGGGAGTATATACAATGAGCAGTTCTTC. The full variable domain, with the rest looked up from reference TRBV5-1 and TRBJ2-1, is KAGVTQTPRYLIKTRGQQVTLSCSPISGHRSVSWYQQTPGQGLQFLFEYFSETQRNKGNFPGRFSGRQFSNSRSEMNVSTLELGDSALYLCARSLSGSIYNEQFFGPGTRLTVL.

Regarding this clonotype: A much larger clone differs from this one at a single base, so this may be a read error. V gene TRBV20-1 combines with J gene TRBJ1-3; 8 bases are shared with TRBD1. Germline lookup yields CDR1 DFQATT and CDR2 SNEGSKA (reference sequence). The length of the CDR3 is 17 residues. DNA of the CDR3: TGCAGTGCTGGAGATTCCACAGGGGGATTAGGTGGAAACACCATATATTTT. Amino acids: CSAGDSTGGLGGNTIYF.

This clonotype was counted at least ten times. The chain joins TRBV4-2 to TRBJ2-1; D call uncertain. The CDR3 extends over 15 amino acids. Germline-derived CDR1 and CDR2 are LGHNA and YNFKEQ. V lost 0 bases to trimming and J lost 10 bases, with 16 bases between them. CDR3: CASSQDWSYYGEQFF. For the CDR3, the DNA is TGTGCCAGCAGCCAAGATTGGTCTTACTATGGAGAGCAGTTCTTC.

As concerns this clonotype: An end of the junction does not agree with germline; a read error may underlie this. The chain uses TRBV11-2 and TRBJ2-7; 7 bases are shared with TRBD2. Germline CDR1 SGHAT, CDR2 FQNNGV. The CDR3 covers 13 residues. CDR3 DNA: TGTACCAGCAGCTTGAGTGAACTAGCGTCGCAGTACTTC. It specifies CTSSLSELASQYF.

For this clonotype: A much bigger clone sits one base away, suggesting this may be a read error. The CDR3 DNA reads TGTGCCAGCAGTCCCAATCCGGGGGGAAACATTCGGTACTTC. Translation: CASSPNPGGNIRYF. The chain links TRBV28 to TRBJ2-4, with TRBD2 matching 7 bases. The CDR3 runs to 14 residues. Germline CDR1 is MDHEN and CDR2 is SYDVKM. The whole variable domain, filled in from reference TRBV28 and TRBJ2-4, reads DVKVTQSSRYLVKRTGEKVFLECVQDMDHENMFWYRQDPGLGLRLIYFSYDVKMKEKGDIPEGYSVSREKKERFSLILESASTNQTSMYLCASSPNPGGNIRYFGAGTRLSVL.

Details on this clonotype: A much bigger clone sits one base away, suggesting this may be a read error. The V and J genes are TRBV6-4 and TRBJ2-1; a weak D match, TRBD1 (7 bases). Germline values: CDR1 MRHNA, CDR2 SNTAGT. V lost 6 bases, J lost 10 bases, and 16 bases lay in between. There are 13 residues in the CDR3. CDR3 nucleotide sequence: TGTGCCAGCAGGGAGGGGGCAGGTGAAGAGCAGTTCTTC. Translated, it gives CASREGAGEEQFF.

The chain combines TRBV29-1 with TRBJ2-1; D call uncertain. V was shortened by 6 bases and J by 0 bases, with 15 bases between the two germline ends. Per the germline V gene, CDR1 is SQVTM and CDR2 is ANQGSEA. This CDR3 comprises 15 residues. The CDR3 DNA sequence: TGCAGCGTGTGGCCTCCTCCCAACTCCTACAATGAGCAGTTCTTC. This codes for CSVWPPPNSYNEQFF.

This clonotype was counted at least ten times. V gene TRBV5-1 combines with J gene TRBJ2-1; 8 nucleotides align to TRBD1. Germline assignment: CDR1 SGHRS and CDR2 YFSETQ. V shed 4 bases and J 9 bases; nucleotides not matched to a gene: 12. This CDR3 spans 15 amino acids. The CDR3 region is CASSNPGQAIREQFF. In nucleotides, the CDR3 is TGCGCCAGCAGCAATCCGGGACAGGCAATCCGTGAGCAGTTCTTC.

As to this clonotype: Sequence at one end of the junction differs from germline and may be a read error. This rearrangement joins TRBV11-2 to TRBJ1-4; D may be TRBD1 (5 bases). The CDR3 sequence is 14 residues long. CDR1 and CDR2 (germline): SGHAT, FQNNGV. The CDR3 sequence: CARSLEVGDGKLLF. As DNA, the CDR3 is TGTGCCAGGAGCTTAGAGGTTGGGGACGGAAAACTGCTTTTT.

There are many counts of this clonotype. V and J are TRBV30 and TRBJ2-1, with 10 bases fitting TRBD2. Germline V gene data show CDR1 as GTSNPN and CDR2 as SVGIG (reference sequence). Trimming cost V 2 bases and J 8 bases; bases outside gene matches: 6. There are 14 residues in the CDR3. The CDR3 coding sequence is TGTGCCTGGAGTCTAGCGGGAGTCGGGTATGAGCAGTTCTTC. Translated, it gives CAWSLAGVGYEQFF.

In DNA form, the CDR3 reads TGTGCCAGCGGCCAGTTCCCAGTACTAGCGCAAAGCGACGAGCAGTACTTC. Translating it yields CASGQFPVLAQSDEQYF. The chain employs TRBV12-3 or TRBV12-4 and TRBJ2-7; TRBD2 matches at 7 bases. CDR3 length equals 17 residues. V lost 8 bases, J lost 5 bases, and 21 bases stayed unmatched.

On this clonotype: A read error may account for a junction end that differs from germline. The genes are TRBV11-2 and TRBJ2-7, with D perhaps TRBD2 (5 bases). Germline lookup yields CDR1 SGHAT and CDR2 FQNNGV. The CDR3 sequence is 13 residues long. The CDR3 nucleotides are TGTACCAGCAGCTTAAGTGAACTAGTGTCGCAGTACTTC. Its protein product is CTSSLSELVSQYF.

Worth noting for this clonotype: Because it lacks the conserved phenylalanine or tryptophan at the end, this CDR3 is likely a read error. This sequence joins TRBV6-6 and TRBJ2-7, with 7 bases matching TRBD1. V lost 3 bases, J lost 2 bases, and 7 bases stayed unmatched. CDR1 and CDR2 from the germline V gene are MNHNY and SVGAGI (reference sequence). CDR3 size: 15 residues. As DNA, the CDR3 is TGTGCCAGCAGTTATCACCGGGACAGCACCTACGAGCAGTACTTA. It translates to CASSYHRDSTYEQYL.

As to this clonotype: A much bigger clone sits one base away, suggesting this may be a read error. The genes are TRBV7-8 and TRBJ2-7, with a weak D call TRBD2 (7 bases). Germline values: CDR1 SGHVS, CDR2 FQNEAQ. There are 13 residues in the CDR3. In nucleotides, the CDR3 is TGTACCAGCAGCGGGGACAAGACCTACGAGCAGTACTTC. Its protein is CTSSGDKTYEQYF.

Regarding this clonotype: This CDR3 is missing its conserved last phenylalanine or tryptophan, likely due to a read error. The DNA is omitted, as the CDR3 cannot be located on it reliably, and the CDR3 follows TCRdb's listing. The CDR3: CASSWRTGNHYGCTL. The rearrangement joins TRBV7-8 to TRBJ1-2; the table gives TRBD1 as D, unverified against the DNA. Per the germline V gene, CDR1 is SGHVS and CDR2 is FQNEAQ. The length of the CDR3 is 15 amino acids, counting both ends.

The count of this clonotype is one. The chain uses TRBV11-2 and TRBJ1-1; D is ambiguous. CDR3 size: 14 residues. In germline, CDR1 is SGHAT, CDR2 FQNNGV. V lost 2 bases, J lost 5 bases, and 12 bases lay in between. This CDR3 is CASSLSYEGTEAFF. DNA of the CDR3: TGTGCCAGCAGCTTATCGTATGAAGGTACTGAAGCTTTCTTT. Filled out from reference TRBV11-2 and TRBJ1-1, the complete variable domain reads EAGVAQSPRYKIIEKRQSVAFWCNPISGHATLYWYQQILGQGPKLLIQFQNNGVVDDSQLPKDRFSAERLKGVDSTLKIQPAKLEDSAVYLCASSLSYEGTEAFFGQGTRLTVV.